Each of the 18 T cell receptor beta chains below was sequenced from the same sample in a study of chemoradiotherapy in HPV16-positive cancers (dated 2022 in TCRdb). Libraries were made using the immunoSEQ multiplex PCR assay. Not all clones reach the TCRdb copy of this immuneACCESS table, which keeps in-frame sequences only. Checked studies attribute under half of the gap to unresolved V genes and leave the rest unexplained. The sample table holds roughly 11,000 clones, of which more than 65% were seen once. The ten largest clones represent approximately 2.2% of the sample. Sampling took place from a patient who underwent chemoradiotherapy. Receptors were obtained from a human donor with HPV-associated anogenital cancer.

The rearrangement uses TRBV7-8 and TRBJ2-7, with no clear D. Trimming left V 1 base short and J 3 bases short, with 7 bases between. The CDR3 is made up of 13 amino acids. Germline assignment: CDR1 SGHVS and CDR2 FQNEAQ. CDR3: CASSLVRHYEQYF. CDR3 DNA sequence: TGTGCCAGCAGCTTAGTTCGCCACTACGAGCAGTACTTC. The full variable domain, its missing parts supplied by reference TRBV7-8 and TRBJ2-7, is GAGVSQSPRYKVAKRGQDVALRCDPISGHVSLFWYQQALGQGPEFLTYFQNEAQLDKSGLPSDRFFAERPEGSVSTLKIQRTQQEDSAVYLCASSLVRHYEQYFGPGTRLTVT.

The rearrangement links TRBV29-1 to TRBJ1-1; perhaps TRBD1 as D (5 bases). Trimming took off 6 bases at V and 5 bases at J, with 13 bases between the two ends. There are 12 residues in the CDR3. In germline, CDR1 is SQVTM, CDR2 ANQGSEA. As DNA, the CDR3 is TGCAGCGTGGGGGGGGACGGTACTGAAGCTTTCTTT. Encoded protein: CSVGGDGTEAFF.

The gene calls are TRBV6-6 and TRBJ1-1; D not certain. CDR1 is MNHNY, CDR2 SVGAGI, per germline (reference sequence). Trimming removed 3 bases at V and 11 bases at J, with 13 bases between. The CDR3 loop spans 12 amino acids. The CDR3 DNA reads as TGTGCCAGCAGTTATGGACCGGCAGAGGCTTTCTTT. It encodes CASSYGPAEAFF.

The chain joins TRBV20-1 to TRBJ1-1, with a weak D call TRBD1 (6 bases). V lost 5 bases, J lost 8 bases, and 12 bases lay in between. The V gene's germline CDR1 is DFQATT and CDR2 SNEGSKA (reference sequence). CDR3 length equals 11 residues. CDR3: CSASRGPEAFF. Here the CDR3 DNA reads TGCAGTGCTTCTCGGGGGCCCGAAGCTTTCTTT.

The V call is TRBV28, the J call TRBJ2-5; 12 nucleotides line up with TRBD2. This CDR3 contains 19 residues. J was trimmed by 8 bases and V by 5 bases; bases with no gene match: 21. In germline, CDR1 is MDHEN, CDR2 SYDVKM. CDR3 DNA sequence: TGTGCCAGCAGTCTCGAGCCCCCTACGGGTATGACTAGCGGGGGTACCCAGTACTTC. Translated, it gives CASSLEPPTGMTSGGTQYF. Looking up the rest from reference TRBV28 and TRBJ2-5 gives the full variable domain: DVKVTQSSRYLVKRTGEKVFLECVQDMDHENMFWYRQDPGLGLRLIYFSYDVKMKEKGDIPEGYSVSREKKERFSLILESASTNQTSMYLCASSLEPPTGMTSGGTQYFGPGTRLLVL.

This chain links TRBV10-1 with TRBJ2-5; 12 bases line up with TRBD2. The length of the CDR3 is 20 residues. Germline CDR1 reads WNHNN; CDR2 reads SYGVQD (reference sequence). After removal of 1 base from V and 5 bases from J, the junction contained 17 bases not matched to a gene. DNA for the CDR3: TGCGCCAGCAGTGAGTTACCCCGGGGGCTAGCGGGGGGGCTGTGGGAGACCCAGTACTTC. Translation: CASSELPRGLAGGLWETQYF.

The chain employs TRBV5-1 and TRBJ2-7; 7 bases are a match to TRBD1. With V trimmed by 2 bases and J by 3 bases, 5 bases remained unmatched. This CDR3 comprises 14 residues. Looked up from germline, CDR1 is SGHRS and CDR2 is YFSETQ. In nucleotides, the CDR3 is TGCGCCAGCAGCTTCCGGGACAGAGACTACGAGCAGTACTTC. Translating gives CASSFRDRDYEQYF.

V and J are TRBV29-1 and TRBJ1-3; D call uncertain. The CDR3 is 12 residues long. The V end was cut by 6 bases, the J end by 2 bases, with 8 bases between. Germline values: CDR1 SQVTM, CDR2 ANQGSEA. The CDR3 spells CSVKLAGNTIYF. The CDR3 DNA reads as TGCAGCGTGAAGCTTGCTGGAAACACCATATATTTT.

The chain links TRBV9 to TRBJ1-1; the D gene is possibly TRBD1 (5 bases). V lost 5 bases, J lost 1 base, and 12 bases lay in between. The CDR3 is made up of 14 amino acids. Germline loops: CDR1 SGDLS, CDR2 YYNGEE. The CDR3 DNA reads as TGTGCCAGCAGGGGGGTCCAGTCGAACACTGAAGCTTTCTTT. This translates into CASRGVQSNTEAFF.

The genes are TRBV30 and TRBJ1-2; 8 bases line up with TRBD1. The CDR3 is 13 amino acids. Unmatched junction bases numbered 11, after V lost 7 bases and J lost 7 bases. Germline assignment: CDR1 GTSNPN and CDR2 SVGIG (reference sequence). The DNA of the CDR3 is TGTGCCTTAAACCGGGACAGGCCTTCTGGCTACACCTTC. Translated: CALNRDRPSGYTF.

The rearrangement joins TRBV11-3 to TRBJ1-3, with a tentative D call TRBD1 (6 bases). CDR1 is SGHNT and CDR2 is YENEEA in the germline V gene. The CDR3 consists of 17 residues. V lost 2 bases and J lost 0, with 14 bases in between. CDR3 sequence: CASSLQGTKPSGNTIYF. In DNA, the CDR3 is TGTGCCAGCAGCTTACAGGGGACCAAACCCTCTGGAAACACCATATATTTT. Complete variable domain (other parts from reference TRBV11-3 and TRBJ1-3): EAGVVQSPRYKIIEKKQPVAFWCNPISGHNTLYWYLQNLGQGPELLIRYENEEAVDDSQLPKDRFSAERLKGVDSTLKIQPAELGDSAVYLCASSLQGTKPSGNTIYFGEGSWLTVV.

V usage is TRBV5-1 and J usage is TRBJ1-4, with D perhaps matching TRBD1 (6 bases). The germline CDR1 and CDR2 sequences are SGHRS and YFSETQ. The V end was cut by 1 base, the J end by 7 bases, with 26 bases between. This CDR3 contains 19 residues. The CDR3 DNA reads TGCGCCAGCAGCTTGTTCTTGTTCGGGGGCCCAAATGCGTCTGAAAAACTGTTTTTT. It yields the protein CASSLFLFGGPNASEKLFF.

This sequence joins TRBV7-8 and TRBJ2-1; a weak D match, TRBD2 (6 bases). CDR3 length: 15 residues. CDR1 is SGHVS, CDR2 FQNEAQ, per germline. V gave up 5 bases and J gave up 7 bases, with 18 bases separating them. CDR3 nucleotide sequence: TGTGCCAGCAGCCGACCCGACGGGGGTAAGAATGAGCAGTTCTTC. This translates into CASSRPDGGKNEQFF.

In its sample, this clone was seen a few times. The gene calls are TRBV5-4 and TRBJ1-1, with a possible D match to TRBD1 (5 bases). Trimming removed 0 bases at V and 0 bases at J, with 9 bases between. Looked up from germline, CDR1 is SGHNT and CDR2 is YYREEE (reference sequence). The CDR3 runs to 15 residues. In nucleotides, the CDR3 is TGTGCCAGCAGCTTGGACTCAGGGCTGAACACTGAAGCTTTCTTT. Encoded protein: CASSLDSGLNTEAFF.

The V call is TRBV19, the J call TRBJ1-5, with no clear D. Trimming removed 3 bases from V and 4 bases from J, with 13 bases in between. Germline CDR1 is LNHDA and CDR2 is SQIVND (reference sequence). This CDR3 has 15 amino acids. Here the CDR3 reads CASSIPSRSNQPQHF. The CDR3 bases are TGTGCCAGTAGTATCCCCAGCCGGTCAAATCAGCCCCAGCATTTT. Filled out from reference TRBV19 and TRBJ1-5, the complete variable domain reads DGGITQSPKYLFRKEGQNVTLSCEQNLNHDAMYWYRQDPGQGLRLIYYSQIVNDFQKGDIAEGYSVSREKKESFPLTVTSAQKNPTAFYLCASSIPSRSNQPQHFGDGTRLSIL.

A remark on this clone: At one end, the junction sequence differs from germline, possibly due to a read error. The same CDR3 arises from other DNA sequences in this sample as well. The chain joins TRBV6-5 to TRBJ2-5, with 9 bases that match TRBD2. The CDR3 totals 13 residues. Germline lookup yields CDR1 MNHEY and CDR2 SVGAGI. The CDR3 loop reads CASSPGTSETQYF. Written as DNA, the CDR3 is TGTGCTAGCAGCCCCGGGACTAGCGAGACCCAGTACTTC.

This chain connects TRBV4-1 to TRBJ1-1; D unclear. This CDR3 spans 13 amino acids. Trimming left V 1 base short and J 5 bases short, with 8 bases between. Germline V gene sequence: CDR1 MGHRA, CDR2 YSYEKL. CDR3 protein: CASSQVGITEAFF. For the CDR3, the DNA is TGCGCCAGCAGCCAAGTGGGTATAACTGAAGCTTTCTTT.

The rearrangement joins TRBV7-8 to TRBJ2-3; the D is unclear. V was cut by 5 bases and J by 0 bases, with 12 bases left in between. The germline V gene encodes CDR1 SGHVS and CDR2 FQNEAQ. The CDR3 spans 15 residues. CDR3 loop: CASSARKISTDTQYF. DNA of the CDR3: TGTGCCAGCAGCGCGCGGAAAATCAGCACAGATACGCAGTATTTT.